This T cell receptor beta chain was obtained from a study of CD8+CD57+ T cells in acquired aplastic anemia. About the study: Sorted CD4+ and CD8+ cells gave an average of about 3 ug of DNA.

Profiles of TCR beta VDJ and CDR3 were generated from a genomic DNA template. TCRdb processed the reads anew with MiXCR; each CDR3 protein has one entry. The repertoire holds 150,000 to 200,000 distinct CDR3 sequences, with less than 65% as singletons. Trimming removed 1 base from V and 4 bases from J, with 10 bases in between. Germline loops: CDR1 LGHDT, CDR2 YNNKEL (reference sequence). The length of the CDR3 is 15 residues. This clonotype was obtained from a human donor with severe aplastic anemia or a healthy control (not recorded which). Sequenced: sorted CD4+, CD8+, or CD8+CD57+ T cells (not recorded which) from PBMCs. V is TRBV3-1 and J is TRBJ1-4; D uncertain. The CDR3 is CASSQGVLSNEKLFF. CDR3 in DNA: TGTGCCAGCAGCCAAGGTGTACTGAGTAATGAAAAACTGTTTTTT. Using reference TRBV3-1 and TRBJ1-4 for the parts outside the CDR3, the full variable domain is DTAVSQTPKYLVTQMGNDKSIKCEQNLGHDTMYWYKQDSKKFLKIMFSYNNKELIINETVPNRFSPKSPDKAHLNLHINSLELGDSAVYFCASSQGVLSNEKLFFGSGTQLSVL.